The sequence of this T cell receptor (beta chain) was determined in a study of shared clonotypes between healthy human individuals. CD4+ cells underwent separation, giving CD45RA+ naive and CD45RA-negative memory subsets. Deep was the level used in running the assay. Under the authors' procedure: ImmunoSEQ output held junction-only sequences without quality scores, so filtering differed. Here immunoSEQ multiplex PCR was the method, and the copy in TCRdb shows in-frame clones only, minus some. V and J calls and clone size come straight from that table; D and trimming were deduced from the DNA. Of around 750,000 clones in the sample, 74% were seen once. CDR1 is SGDLS and CDR2 is YYNGEE in the germline V gene. Between the trimmed V and J ends, which lost 0 bases and 0 bases, there was a span of 9 bases. The CDR3 is made up of 15 amino acids.

This sequence was found in a woman in her twenties or thirties in good health. The source material was memory CD4+ T cells sorted from blood. The subset was: CD45RA-negative fraction. The J gene is TRBJ1-2, the V gene TRBV9, with D hard to call. In DNA form, the CDR3 reads TGTGCCAGCAGCGTAGTCAGCGGATCTAACTATGGCTACACCTTC. It yields the protein CASSVVSGSNYGYTF.